The 8 T cell receptor beta chains reported below all come from one sample, sequenced in a study of blood T cell repertoires in COVID-19 (dated by TCRdb to 2019 to 2021). Libraries were constructed by the immunoSEQ multiplex PCR assay. TCRdb provides this immuneACCESS table in a form limited to in-frame rearrangements. Some clones are lacking; in checked studies, under half of them reflect an unresolved V gene, and why the rest are absent is not known. The sample yields about 110,000 clones; 84% were counted once. Roughly 4.6% of the sample comes from the top ten. What was sequenced was peripheral blood. The receptors shown here come from a human donor in a cohort sampled during active COVID-19.

The V and J genes are TRBV5-5 and TRBJ2-1; 10 bases align to TRBD2. Losses at the gene ends were 4 bases for V and 12 bases for J; bases not matched to a gene: 7. The CDR3 sequence is 13 residues long. The germline V gene has CDR1 SGHKS and CDR2 YYEKEE (reference sequence). The CDR3 protein is CASSPEASGRQFF. The CDR3 bases are TGTGCCAGCAGCCCTGAGGCTAGCGGGAGGCAGTTCTTC.

This chain connects TRBV18 to TRBJ2-6, with TRBD1 identical over 9 bases. The CDR3 runs to 17 residues. V lost 7 bases and J lost 2; bases outside the gene matches: 9. Germline assignment: CDR1 KGHSH and CDR2 LQKENI. CDR3: CASCPGTGIAGANVLTF. DNA for the CDR3: TGTGCCAGCTGCCCCGGGACAGGGATCGCTGGGGCCAACGTCCTGACTTTC.

The V and J genes are TRBV19 and TRBJ2-1; D is ambiguous. The CDR3 is 11 amino acids. V was clipped by 3 bases and J by 8 bases, with 5 bases between them. The germline V gene has CDR1 LNHDA and CDR2 SQIVND (reference sequence). CDR3 DNA: TGTGCCAGTAGTATCTCGGATGAGCAGTTCTTC. This encodes CASSISDEQFF.

This rearrangement joins TRBV5-1 to TRBJ2-1; 7 bases map to TRBD2. Losses at the gene ends were 0 bases for V and 8 bases for J; bases not matched to a gene: 11. Germline CDR1 and CDR2: SGHRS and YFSETQ. This CDR3 has 16 amino acids. The CDR3 bases are TGCGCCAGCAGCTTGGGATCGGGCGGGAGTCGGGATGAGCAGTTCTTC. Translation gives CASSLGSGGSRDEQFF.

J is TRBJ1-1 and V is TRBV30; no clear D gene. Germline CDR1 GTSNPN, CDR2 SVGIG (reference sequence). V shed 1 base and J shed 0 bases, with 9 bases lying between them. There are 14 residues in the CDR3. CDR3 sequence: CAWSGQTMNTEAFF. The CDR3 bases are TGTGCCTGGAGTGGGCAGACAATGAACACTGAAGCTTTCTTT. The whole variable domain, filled in from reference TRBV30 and TRBJ1-1, reads SQTIHQWPATLVQPVGSPLSLECTVEGTSNPNLYWYRQAAGRGLQLLFYSVGIGQISSEVPQNLSASRPQDRQFILSSKKLLLSDSGFYLCAWSGQTMNTEAFFGQGTRLTVV.

The chain combines TRBV7-3 with TRBJ2-5; 12 positions match TRBD1. V shed 4 bases and J 5 bases; nucleotides not matched to a gene: 2. Germline CDR1 SGHTA, CDR2 FQGTGA. This CDR3 spans 14 amino acids. CDR3: CASSSGQGAETQYF. CDR3 bases: TGTGCCAGCAGCTCGGGACAGGGGGCGGAGACCCAGTACTTC.

This clone is a singleton in its sample. The chain joins TRBV30 to TRBJ1-4, with TRBD1 matching 7 bases. The CDR3 contains 16 residues. The germline gives CDR1 GTSNPN, CDR2 SVGIG (reference sequence). The ends lost 3 bases at V and 7 bases at J; junction bases unmatched: 14. The CDR3 loop reads CAWSPSTRGRGEKLFF. The CDR3 DNA follows: TGTGCCTGGAGCCCCTCTACGAGGGGGCGGGGTGAAAAACTGTTTTTT.

The DNA for the CDR3 is TGCAGCGTTGAAGACTTATCGGGAGAGACCCAGTACTTC. This sequence encodes CSVEDLSGETQYF. V is TRBV29-1 and J is TRBJ2-5; D is unresolved. V lost 0 bases to trimming and J lost 4 bases, with 9 bases between them. The CDR3 length is 13 residues. Per the germline V gene, CDR1 is SQVTM and CDR2 is ANQGSEA.